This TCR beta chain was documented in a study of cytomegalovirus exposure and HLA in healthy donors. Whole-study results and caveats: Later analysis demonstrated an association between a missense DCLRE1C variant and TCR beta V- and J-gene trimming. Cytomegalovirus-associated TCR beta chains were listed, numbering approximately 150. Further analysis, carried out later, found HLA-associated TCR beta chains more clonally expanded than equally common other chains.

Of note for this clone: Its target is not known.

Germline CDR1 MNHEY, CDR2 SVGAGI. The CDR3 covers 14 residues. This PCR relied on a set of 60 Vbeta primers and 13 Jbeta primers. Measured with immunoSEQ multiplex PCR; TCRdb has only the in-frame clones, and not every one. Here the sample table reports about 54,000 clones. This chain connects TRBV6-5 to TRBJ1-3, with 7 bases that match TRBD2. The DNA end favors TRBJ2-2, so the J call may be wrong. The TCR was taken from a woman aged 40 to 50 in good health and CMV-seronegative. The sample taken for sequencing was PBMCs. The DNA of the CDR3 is TGTGCCAGCAGGGGACTACCCAACACCGGGGAGCTGTTTTTT. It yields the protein CASRGLPNTGELFF.